The 18 T cell receptor beta chains below come from one sample, sequenced in a study of PD-L1 blockade in urothelial cancer. The repertoire was sequenced with immunoSEQ multiplex PCR; TCRdb's copy has only in-frame clones and lacks some. The sample shows 70,000 or so clones, approximately 81% of them seen only once. Sequencing used PBMCs, obtained around atezolizumab (anti-PD-L1) treatment. The receptors derive from a man between 65 and 85 years old with urothelial cancer.

The genes are TRBV10-2 and TRBJ2-1; 9 bases map to TRBD1. V shed 11 bases, J shed 2 bases, and the junction held 7 bases outside the gene matches. The CDR3 is 14 residues long. The germline gives CDR1 WSHSY, CDR2 SAAADI. This CDR3 reads CASRGTGTYNEQFF. As DNA, the CDR3 is TGCGCCTCCAGGGGGACAGGGACCTACAATGAGCAGTTCTTC.

This chain's CDR3 is CASSAGWGGEAFF. In DNA, the CDR3 is TGTGCCAGCAGTGCCGGGTGGGGGGGTGAAGCTTTCTTT. The chain joins TRBV6-1 to TRBJ1-1, with D maybe TRBD1 (5 bases). Germline V lookup: CDR1 MNHNS, CDR2 SASEGT. The V and J ends lost 4 bases and 7 bases respectively, with 13 bases between them. This CDR3 comprises 13 residues.

V is TRBV4-1 and J is TRBJ2-1; 12 bases are shared with TRBD2. Trimming cost V 3 bases and J 8 bases; bases outside gene matches: 11. This CDR3 has 17 amino acids. Germline CDR1 reads MGHRA; CDR2 reads YSYEKL. The CDR3 here is CASSHGLAGPRGHEQFF. The CDR3 nucleotides read TGCGCCAGCAGCCACGGACTAGCGGGACCTCGGGGCCATGAGCAGTTCTTC.

The chain has TRBV7-5 and TRBJ2-6; TRBD1, as called in the table, went unchecked against the DNA. TRBV7-5 is noted as a pseudogene. The CDR3 runs 17 residues. The CDR3 region is CARTDLSRQSRANVLTF. The CDR3 coding sequence is TGTGCCAGAACAGACCTAAGTAGACAAAGTCGGGCCAACGTCCTGACTTTC.

This clone was seen more than once but under ten times. The V call is TRBV19, the J call TRBJ2-2; 8 bases are shared with TRBD1. J lost 5 bases, V lost 3 bases, and 5 bases had no gene match. The CDR3 loop spans 15 amino acids. Germline V gene sequence: CDR1 LNHDA, CDR2 SQIVND (reference sequence). The CDR3 sequence: CASSIRTGTTGELFF. In DNA form, the CDR3 reads TGTGCCAGTAGTATTCGGACAGGGACTACCGGGGAGCTGTTTTTT.

V usage is TRBV5-1 and J usage is TRBJ1-2; 7 positions match TRBD1. The CDR3 loop spans 12 amino acids. Germline V gene lookup returns CDR1 SGHRS and CDR2 YFSETQ. Trimming at V came to 3 bases and at J to 6 bases, leaving 2 bases not matched to a gene. Written as DNA, the CDR3 is TGCGCCAGCAGCTACGACAGGGATGGCTACACCTTC. As protein: CASSYDRDGYTF.

The V gene is TRBV6-1, the J gene TRBJ1-2, with no clear D. Germline CDR1 reads MNHNS; CDR2 reads SASEGT. The CDR3 spans 13 residues. Trimming pared 2 bases from V and 7 bases from J, leaving 11 bases between. CDR3 nucleotide sequence: TGTGCCAGCAGTGAAATACTCGCCCGTGGCTACACCTTC. Encoded protein: CASSEILARGYTF.

As for this clone: The same CDR3 is also encoded by other DNA sequences in this sample. V and J are TRBV7-6 and TRBJ2-3; 10 nucleotides agree with TRBD2. This CDR3 has 16 residues. Germline CDR1 and CDR2: SGHVS and FNYEAQ. The V segment lost 1 base and the J segment 1 base; nucleotides outside the gene matches: 2. CDR3 sequence reads: CASSLGAGGGTDTQYF. The CDR3 DNA reads as TGTGCCAGCAGCTTAGGAGCGGGAGGGGGCACAGATACGCAGTATTTT.

The V gene is TRBV7-2, the J gene TRBJ2-2; possibly TRBD1 for D (6 bases). This CDR3 is built from 15 residues. Germline V gene data show CDR1 as SGHTA and CDR2 as FQGNSA. V shed 4 bases and J shed 0 bases, with 9 bases lying between them. This CDR3 is CASSSRTANTGELFF. The DNA for the CDR3 is TGTGCCAGCAGCTCCCGGACAGCGAACACCGGGGAGCTGTTTTTT.

The J gene is TRBJ2-3, the V gene TRBV7-6; weak D call: TRBD1 (6 bases). CDR1 is SGHVS and CDR2 is FNYEAQ in the germline V gene. The CDR3 totals 13 residues. V was cut by 0 bases and J by 7 bases, with 8 bases left in between. CDR3 amino acids: CASSLATGNTQYF. As DNA, the CDR3 is TGTGCCAGCAGCTTAGCCACAGGGAATACGCAGTATTTT.

This chain links TRBV28 with TRBJ2-3, with a tentative D call TRBD1 (6 bases). The CDR3 consists of 14 residues. V was trimmed by 3 bases and J by 5 bases, leaving 12 bases between them. Looked up from germline, CDR1 is MDHEN and CDR2 is SYDVKM. As DNA, the CDR3 is TGTGCCAGCAGTTTGGGGGCCTCGGGAGATACGCAGTATTTT. It codes for CASSLGASGDTQYF. The full variable domain, completed using reference TRBV28 and TRBJ2-3, is DVKVTQSSRYLVKRTGEKVFLECVQDMDHENMFWYRQDPGLGLRLIYFSYDVKMKEKGDIPEGYSVSREKKERFSLILESASTNQTSMYLCASSLGASGDTQYFGPGTRLTVL.

The rearrangement joins TRBV9 to TRBJ2-7, with TRBD1 as a possible D gene (5 bases). V gave up 0 bases and J gave up 2 bases, with 9 bases separating them. The germline gives CDR1 SGDLS, CDR2 YYNGEE. The CDR3 is 14 amino acids. CDR3 region: CASSVVADTYEQYF. The DNA for the CDR3 is TGTGCCAGCAGCGTAGTTGCGGACACCTACGAGCAGTACTTC.

The chain employs TRBV6-5 and TRBJ2-7; TRBD2 matches at 9 bases. Germline loops: CDR1 MNHEY, CDR2 SVGAGI. Losses at the gene ends were 8 bases for V and 12 bases for J; bases not matched to a gene: 11. This CDR3 has 12 amino acids. This chain's CDR3 is CASHVAGGPGYF. In nucleotides, the CDR3 is TGTGCCAGCCATGTGGCGGGAGGGCCGGGGTACTTC.

The V call is TRBV19, the J call TRBJ2-3, with 7 bases identical to TRBD1. J was trimmed by 8 bases and V by 3 bases; bases with no gene match: 2. The CDR3 has 12 residues. Germline CDR1 and CDR2: LNHDA and SQIVND (reference sequence). CDR3 bases: TGTGCCAGTAGTATCTCAGGGGGTACGCAGTATTTT. Residues: CASSISGGTQYF.

There are a few counts of this clone. The chain recombines TRBV27 with TRBJ2-1; a possible D gene is TRBD2 (6 bases). The CDR3 totals 16 residues. Deletions cut 4 bases from V and 2 bases from J, with 15 bases between. From germline, CDR1 is MNHEY and CDR2 SMNVEV (reference sequence). The CDR3 here is CASSSITRRAYNEQFF. The CDR3 DNA reads as TGTGCCAGCAGTTCGATTACTAGGAGGGCCTACAATGAGCAGTTCTTC.

The V gene is TRBV23-1, the J gene TRBJ2-4, with 8 bases identical to TRBD1. TRBV23-1 is an open reading frame, and its role is uncertain. Germline trimming cut 2 bases from V and 2 bases from J; bases unmatched to any gene: 5. The CDR3 is made up of 16 amino acids. The CDR3: CASSQGQGATKNIQYF. In DNA, the CDR3 is TGCGCCAGCAGTCAAGGGCAGGGGGCAACCAAAAACATTCAGTACTTC.

The chain links TRBV4-1 to TRBJ1-2; 9 bases are a match to TRBD1. J lost 5 bases, V lost 1 base, and 5 bases had no gene match. The CDR3 consists of 15 residues. Germline V CDR1 and CDR2: MGHRA, YSYEKL. The CDR3 loop reads CASSQAKGQGYGYTF. DNA for the CDR3: TGCGCCAGCAGCCAAGCTAAGGGACAGGGTTATGGCTACACCTTC.

The gene calls are TRBV2 and TRBJ2-7, with D possibly being TRBD1 (6 bases). With 9 bases removed from V and 4 bases from J, the gap between germline ends came to 19 bases. The CDR3 spans 14 residues. Germline V gene lookup returns CDR1 SNHLY and CDR2 FYNNEI. The CDR3 loop is CASGGQALGYEQYF. The CDR3 DNA is TGTGCCAGTGGGGGACAAGCATTAGGGTACGAGCAGTACTTC.